This T cell receptor (beta chain) was retrieved from a study of post-analysis software for immune sequencing data (dated by TCRdb to 2014 to 2015). In terms of the full investigation: Recorded disease courses included relapsing-remitting, secondary progressive and progressive-relapsing multiple sclerosis, with some patients lacking subtype annotation. The patient repertoires were set against about eleven previously published healthy control repertoires from donors whose ages ranged from roughly 6 to 26 years. A subset of samples was prepared in parallel using single-end sample barcoding, then pooled and co-amplified after Illumina adapter ligation.

A remark on this clonotype: The specificity of this receptor is unknown. No base quality values were provided; no much bigger clone lies one nucleotide off.

The trim is 7 bases for V and 0 bases for J, with a gap of 7 bases between the germline ends. CDR1 and CDR2, looked up from the germline V gene, are MDHEN and SYDVKM. Taken from cysteine to phenylalanine, the CDR3 has 13 residues. Solely the CDR3 DNA is kept, with 39 bases framed from the first base. To demonstrate the VDJtools post-analysis software, TCR beta repertoires were profiled from the peripheral blood of more than ten young patients with multiple sclerosis. The patients with multiple sclerosis were children and adolescents between roughly 6 and 17 years of age. Library prep was done by PCR. Sequencing used an Illumina HiSeq 2500. Unique molecular identifiers were incorporated into TCR beta cDNA libraries to reduce PCR and sequencing biases. Per 1 to 10 million input T cells, approximately 500,000 cDNA molecules were obtained, such that each molecule approximated one T cell. The patient libraries were prepared and sequenced with the same protocol used for the earlier healthy control dataset. Within a given batch, samples were prepared together, multiplexed and sequenced on the same HiSeq lane. The authors' analysis ran thus. Raw barcoded reads were processed with MIGEC, discarding single-read molecular identifier groups before consensus assembly and CDR3 extraction. Clonotype tables were post-analysed with VDJtools, normalizing diversity by down-sampling all datasets to the smallest sample size. Repertoire overlap clustering matched CDR3 amino acid but not nucleotide sequences to correct batch-related cross-sample contamination. The raw public data were reprocessed by TCRdb itself: fastp quality trimming at Q25, MiXCR clonotype calling, in-frame beta chains only. Entries are consolidated by CDR3 protein sequence, retaining the most common genes and DNA. These V and J calls originate from TCRdb's pipeline instead of the authors' own analysis. The sample table contains roughly 540,000 distinct CDR3 sequences; only one count was recorded for 30% to 40% of them. About 5.6% of the sample rests with the top ten.

Points the paper makes about the study in general: Four or five TRBV segments, including TRBV5-6, TRBV5-1 and TRBV20-1, were significantly more frequent in patients than controls. When samples were clustered directly using the F measure, samples prepared in the same batch co-clustered strongly, which prompted a batch-effect correction. Multiple sclerosis patients had significantly lower normalized Chao1 diversity than controls, a result that suggests substantial peripheral T-cell clonal expansion. The control group was slightly older than the multiple sclerosis patient group.

The TCR sequence derives from a girl aged 2-17 years with multiple sclerosis. The sequence links TRBV28 to TRBJ1-5; the D gene is unclear. What was sequenced was blood. The CDR3 protein is CASTKDSNQPQHF. Here is the DNA: TGTGCCAGCACCAAGGATAGCAATCAGCCCCAGCATTTT.